This T cell receptor (beta chain) is drawn from a study of early T cells in non-severe SARS-CoV-2 infection. Study background: RNA in bulk from unsorted whole blood was sequenced, and chains were unpaired.

This clonotype has at least ten counts. With 4 bases clipped from V and 0 bases from J, the junction kept 7 bases outside the gene matches. Germline CDR1 and CDR2: SGHKS and YYEKEE (reference sequence). The CDR3 has 16 residues. TCRdb passed the 5' RACE reads through MiXCR, listing each CDR3 protein once. The sample contains some 98,000 distinct CDR3 sequences, roughly 11% of which appear only once. Source material: whole blood. The V gene is TRBV5-5, the J gene TRBJ2-1; TRBD1 matches 7 bases. The sequence came from an adult who was a healthcare worker with PCR-confirmed SARS-CoV-2 infection or an uninfected control (not recorded which). CDR3 region: CASSPGQASSYNEQFF. The CDR3 bases are TGTGCCAGCAGCCCCGGACAGGCCAGCTCCTACAATGAGCAGTTCTTC.